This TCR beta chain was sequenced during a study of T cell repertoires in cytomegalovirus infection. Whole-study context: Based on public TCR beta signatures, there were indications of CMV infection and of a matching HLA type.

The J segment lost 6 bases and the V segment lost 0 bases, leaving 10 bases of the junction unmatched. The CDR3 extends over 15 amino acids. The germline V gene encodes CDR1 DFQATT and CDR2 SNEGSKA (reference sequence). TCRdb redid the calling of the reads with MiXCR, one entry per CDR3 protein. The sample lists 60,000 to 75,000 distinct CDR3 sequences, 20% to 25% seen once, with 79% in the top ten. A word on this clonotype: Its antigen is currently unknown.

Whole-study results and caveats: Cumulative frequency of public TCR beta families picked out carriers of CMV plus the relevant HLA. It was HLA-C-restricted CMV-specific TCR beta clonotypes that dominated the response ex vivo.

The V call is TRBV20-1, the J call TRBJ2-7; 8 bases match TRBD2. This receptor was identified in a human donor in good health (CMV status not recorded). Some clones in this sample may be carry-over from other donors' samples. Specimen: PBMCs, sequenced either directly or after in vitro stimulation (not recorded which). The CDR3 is CSARDRSGGPLEQYF. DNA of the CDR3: TGCAGTGCTAGAGATAGGTCGGGGGGGCCCCTCGAGCAGTACTTC.